These T cell receptor beta chains were read from a single sample in a study of regulatory T cells in long-lasting Graves disease. TCRdb re-called the multiplex PCR reads with MiXCR, one entry per CDR3 protein. The sample lists about 430,000 distinct CDR3 sequences, 21% occurring once. Sequencing used peripheral blood mononuclear cells (PBMCs), obtained when the disease was refractory, from a patient treated with antithyroid drugs. These receptors all come from a female donor with Graves disease. The CDR3 runs from the conserved cysteine through the conserved F or W. The D gene is left open where the match is weak.

>TRBV20-1|TRBJ1-1|.
CSAPRPTGLTEAFF
>TRBV28|TRBJ2-2|TRBD2
CASSRTPGTETSGSRSGELFF
>TRBV5-4|TRBJ1-4|.
CASSLWSESNEKLFF
>TRBV9|TRBJ2-1|.
CASSASGEEYNERFF
>TRBV11-3|TRBJ2-5|TRBD2
CASSPGLAGGPRGEETQYF
>TRBV6-1|TRBJ1-5|.
CASKGGGDDNQPQHF
>TRBV28|TRBJ1-6|.
CASSSPEQKTNSPLHF
>TRBV5-1|TRBJ1-1|.
CASSLGFSPEAFF
>TRBV2|TRBJ1-4|.
CASSERRFNEKLFF
>TRBV2|TRBJ1-6|.
CASSEDAGGNSPLHF
>TRBV28|TRBJ1-6|TRBD1
CASSQRQGFGNSPLHF
>TRBV20-1|TRBJ2-1|.
CSARESDAGRDHF
>TRBV10-3|TRBJ1-1|TRBD1
CASGDSFNGAEAFF
>TRBV27|TRBJ2-5|TRBD2
CASSSLAKQETQYF
>TRBV3-1|TRBJ2-5|TRBD2
CASTQNPGPGGAQYF
>TRBV7-9|TRBJ2-7|TRBD2
CASSSEREFAYEQYF
>TRBV6-2/TRBV6-3|TRBJ2-7|TRBD2
CASSESGGGSYEQYF
>TRBV5-1|TRBJ2-5|.
CASSFRDTRQETQYF
>TRBV28|TRBJ2-4|TRBD1
CASSPGDRLAKNIQYF
>TRBV4-1|TRBJ2-6|TRBD1
CASSHPGTGGSGANVLTF
>TRBV28|TRBJ2-2|TRBD2
CASRGGVNTGELFF
>TRBV27|TRBJ2-7|.
CASGGNYYEQYF
>TRBV5-5|TRBJ2-2|.
CASSRAPSYTGELFF
>TRBV7-9|TRBJ1-1|TRBD1
CASSSPKGTGNGNTEAFF
>TRBV20-1|TRBJ2-7|.
CSGQRDYEQYF
>TRBV27|TRBJ2-5|.
CASKPLGGKETQYF
>TRBV28|TRBJ2-7|.
CASSLSLAPPYEQYF
>TRBV3-1|TRBJ1-4|.
CASSRDWPEEKLFF
>TRBV15|TRBJ2-2|TRBD2
CATSRDRTTSARAGELFF
>TRBV28|.|TRBD2
CASSFPKGLAGADEQFF
>TRBV2|TRBJ2-7|.
CASQLTANSYEQYF
>TRBV7-8|TRBJ2-7|.
CASSLASTYEQYF
>TRBV18|TRBJ1-1|.
CASSGNPENTEAFF
>TRBV20-1|TRBJ2-7|TRBD1
CSASNRDSYEQYF
>TRBV5-5|TRBJ1-3|.
CASSWGGSTGNTIYF
>TRBV7-9|TRBJ1-1|TRBD1
CAEDSGGGTEAFF
>TRBV19|TRBJ2-7|TRBD1
CASSPLTIGQGNEQYF
>TRBV20-1|TRBJ1-1|.
CSARPWTDSNTEAFF
>TRBV6-5|TRBJ1-5|.
CASSYSINSNQPQHF
>TRBV5-1|TRBJ2-5|.
CASSYWTDLRRETQYF
>TRBV3-1|TRBJ1-6|.
CASSQEGVSPLHF
>TRBV13|TRBJ2-7|.
CASSLLTDEQYF
>TRBV9|TRBJ2-7|TRBD1
CASSVDATGEVFDEQYF
>TRBV12-5|TRBJ1-2|.
CASVDRTNYGYTF
>TRBV28|TRBJ1-1|.
CASRWNTEAFF
>TRBV7-9|TRBJ2-3|.
CASSPSWQISTDTQYF
>TRBV28|TRBJ1-1|TRBD1
CASSPQGAANTEAFF
>TRBV20-1|TRBJ2-5|TRBD2
CSASGTSGTAKTQYF
>TRBV6-5|TRBJ2-7|.
CASSSETSFSYEQYF
>TRBV5-1|TRBJ2-2|.
CASSDPPSTGELFF
>TRBV5-1|TRBJ1-1|.
CASSLGRTGTEAFF
>TRBV20-1|TRBJ1-2|.
CSATDKSYGYTF
>TRBV4-2|.|TRBD1
CASSQAGTGTLEQYF
>TRBV3-1|TRBJ1-3|.
CASSQGYSGNTIYF
>TRBV28|TRBJ1-5|.
CASTQQGNNQPQHF
>TRBV12-3/TRBV12-4|TRBJ1-2|.
CASSLALGGYTF